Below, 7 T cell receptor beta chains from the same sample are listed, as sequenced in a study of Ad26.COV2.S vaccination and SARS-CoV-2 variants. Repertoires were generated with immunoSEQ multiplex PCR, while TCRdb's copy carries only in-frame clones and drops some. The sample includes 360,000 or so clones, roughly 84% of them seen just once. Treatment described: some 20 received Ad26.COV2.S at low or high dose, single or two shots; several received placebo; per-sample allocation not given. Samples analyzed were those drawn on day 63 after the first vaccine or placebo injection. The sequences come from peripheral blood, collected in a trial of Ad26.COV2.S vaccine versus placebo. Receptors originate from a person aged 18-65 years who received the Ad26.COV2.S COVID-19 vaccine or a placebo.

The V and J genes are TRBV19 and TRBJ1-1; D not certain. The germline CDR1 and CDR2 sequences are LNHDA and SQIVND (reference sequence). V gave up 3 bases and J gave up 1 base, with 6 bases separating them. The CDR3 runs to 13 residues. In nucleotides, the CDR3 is TGTGCCAGTAGTATTTCCTGGAACACTGAAGCTTTCTTT. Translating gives CASSISWNTEAFF.

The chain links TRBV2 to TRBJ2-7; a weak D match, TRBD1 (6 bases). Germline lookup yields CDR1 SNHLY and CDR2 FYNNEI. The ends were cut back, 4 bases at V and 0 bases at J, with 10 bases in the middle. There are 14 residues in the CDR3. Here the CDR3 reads CASSGQVGSYEQYF. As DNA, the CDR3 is TGTGCCAGCAGTGGACAGGTCGGCTCCTACGAGCAGTACTTC. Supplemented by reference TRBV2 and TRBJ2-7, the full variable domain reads EPEVTQTPSHQVTQMGQEVILRCVPISNHLYFYWYRQILGQKVEFLVSFYNNEISEKSEIFDDQFSVERPDGSNFTLKIRSTKLEDSAMYFCASSGQVGSYEQYFGPGTRLTVT.

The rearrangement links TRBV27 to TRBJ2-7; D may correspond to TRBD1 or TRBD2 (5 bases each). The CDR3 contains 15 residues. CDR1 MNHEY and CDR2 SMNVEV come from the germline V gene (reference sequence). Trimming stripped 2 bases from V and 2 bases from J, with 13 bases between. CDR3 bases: TGTGCCAGCAGTTTAGGCGGGCAGGGAGCCTACGAGCAGTACTTC. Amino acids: CASSLGGQGAYEQYF.

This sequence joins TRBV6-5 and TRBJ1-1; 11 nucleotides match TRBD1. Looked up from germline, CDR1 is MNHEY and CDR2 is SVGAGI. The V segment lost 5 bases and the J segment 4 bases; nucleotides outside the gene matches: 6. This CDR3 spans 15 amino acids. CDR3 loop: CASSIGQGATTEAFF. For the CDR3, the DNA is TGTGCCAGCAGTATTGGACAGGGGGCGACCACTGAAGCTTTCTTT.

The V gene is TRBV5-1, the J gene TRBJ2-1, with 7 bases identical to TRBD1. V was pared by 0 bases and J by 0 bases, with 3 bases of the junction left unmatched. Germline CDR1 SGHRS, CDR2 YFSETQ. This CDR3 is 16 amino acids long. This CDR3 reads CASSLVTGFSYNEQFF. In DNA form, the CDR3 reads TGCGCCAGCAGCTTGGTGACAGGGTTCTCCTACAATGAGCAGTTCTTC.

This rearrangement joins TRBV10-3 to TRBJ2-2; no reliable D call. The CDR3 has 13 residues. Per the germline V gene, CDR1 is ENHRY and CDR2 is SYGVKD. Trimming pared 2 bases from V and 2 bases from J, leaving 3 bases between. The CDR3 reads CAISETNTGELFF. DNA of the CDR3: TGTGCCATCAGTGAGACCAACACCGGGGAGCTGTTTTTT.

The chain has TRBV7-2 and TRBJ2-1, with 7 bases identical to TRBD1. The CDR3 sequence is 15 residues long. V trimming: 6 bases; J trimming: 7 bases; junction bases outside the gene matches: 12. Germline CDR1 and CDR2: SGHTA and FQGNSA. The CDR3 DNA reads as TGTGCCAGCAGTCAAGTTAGGGGGCGCGGAAATGAGCAGTTCTTC. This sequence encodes CASSQVRGRGNEQFF. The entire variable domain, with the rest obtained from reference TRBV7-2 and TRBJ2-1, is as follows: GAGVSQSPSNKVTEKGKDVELRCDPISGHTALYWYRQSLGQGLEFLIYFQGNSAPDKSGLPSDRFSAERTGGSVSTLTIQRTQQEDSAVYLCASSQVRGRGNEQFFGPGTRLTVL.